This record looks at one T cell receptor beta chain sequence and its context. In the original analysis: Estimated nucleated cell counts came from reference gene primer amplification. Sequencing was performed with immunoSEQ multiplex PCR; in TCRdb, only in-frame clones are kept and a portion is missing. V, J and clone size reflect that table, while D and trimming were determined from the DNA. This sample yields approximately 230,000 clones, of which approximately 84% are seen a single time; around 15% belongs to the top ten. The CDR3 has 14 amino acids. Germline V gives CDR1 ENHRY, CDR2 SYGVKD. The V and J ends lost 6 bases and 4 bases, in that order; junction bases with no gene match: 5. The data are from a study of blood T cell repertoires in COVID-19. In the study overall: T cells, B-cell-depleted T cells, or PBMCs supplied cDNA or gDNA.

Study members were between roughly 18 and 89 years old and lived in approximately 25 US regions. Two consecutive negative NP/OP PCR tests, clearance, or resolved symptoms defined Cohort 3 recovery. The chain recombines TRBV10-3 with TRBJ1-3; 8 bases align to TRBD1. The sample comprised PBMCs or T cells enriched from blood (not recorded which). This sequence originates from a man aged 18 to 35 who had recovered from COVID-19. The CDR3 nucleotides are TGTGCCATCAGCATCGACAGGGGCGGAAACACCATATATTTT. It specifies CAISIDRGGNTIYF.